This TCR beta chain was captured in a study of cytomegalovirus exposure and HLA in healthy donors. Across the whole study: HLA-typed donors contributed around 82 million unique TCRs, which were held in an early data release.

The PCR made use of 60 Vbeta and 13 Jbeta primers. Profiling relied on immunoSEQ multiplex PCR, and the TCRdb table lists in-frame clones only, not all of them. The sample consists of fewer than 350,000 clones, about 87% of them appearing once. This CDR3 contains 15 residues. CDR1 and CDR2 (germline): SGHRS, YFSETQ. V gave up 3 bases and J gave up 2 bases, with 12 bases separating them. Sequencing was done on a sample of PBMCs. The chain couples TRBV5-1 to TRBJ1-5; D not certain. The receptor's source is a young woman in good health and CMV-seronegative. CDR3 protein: CASSWTGEGNQPQHF. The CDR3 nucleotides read TGCGCCAGCAGCTGGACTGGGGAGGGCAATCAGCCCCAGCATTTT.